The entry that follows covers one T cell receptor beta chain sequence. Its antigen is still unknown. Trimming took off 4 bases at V and 1 base at J, with 7 bases between the two ends. Germline values: CDR1 LGHNA, CDR2 YSLEER. The CDR3 consists of 13 residues. One heparinised draw, averaging around 120 mL, was taken per donor. Cell sorting via CD45RO/CCR7/CD25/CD127/CD95/CD27 was performed to obtain CD4+ naive, central memory, regulatory and stem cell-like memory cells. The data derive from a study of beta chain features in type 1 diabetes. Study-wide results and limits: Individuals with type 1 diabetes displayed fewer insertions and more deletions at VDJ junctions. Whether HLA type affects TCRB rearrangement stayed undetermined in the present work.

The investigators reverse transcribed all of the isolated RNA, so they sequenced expressed TCRB transcripts. The table came from immunoSEQ multiplex PCR; TCRdb's copy has only in-frame clones and leaves some out. Here the sample spans around 250,000 clones, more than 65% being singletons. The chain uses TRBV4-3 and TRBJ2-5; D is unresolved. The sample consisted of naive CD4+ T cells from blood. The origin of this receptor is a man aged 25 to 40 in good health. The CDR3 loop reads CASSRRSQETQYF. The CDR3 DNA reads as TGCGCCAGCAGCCGTCGTAGCCAAGAGACCCAGTACTTC.